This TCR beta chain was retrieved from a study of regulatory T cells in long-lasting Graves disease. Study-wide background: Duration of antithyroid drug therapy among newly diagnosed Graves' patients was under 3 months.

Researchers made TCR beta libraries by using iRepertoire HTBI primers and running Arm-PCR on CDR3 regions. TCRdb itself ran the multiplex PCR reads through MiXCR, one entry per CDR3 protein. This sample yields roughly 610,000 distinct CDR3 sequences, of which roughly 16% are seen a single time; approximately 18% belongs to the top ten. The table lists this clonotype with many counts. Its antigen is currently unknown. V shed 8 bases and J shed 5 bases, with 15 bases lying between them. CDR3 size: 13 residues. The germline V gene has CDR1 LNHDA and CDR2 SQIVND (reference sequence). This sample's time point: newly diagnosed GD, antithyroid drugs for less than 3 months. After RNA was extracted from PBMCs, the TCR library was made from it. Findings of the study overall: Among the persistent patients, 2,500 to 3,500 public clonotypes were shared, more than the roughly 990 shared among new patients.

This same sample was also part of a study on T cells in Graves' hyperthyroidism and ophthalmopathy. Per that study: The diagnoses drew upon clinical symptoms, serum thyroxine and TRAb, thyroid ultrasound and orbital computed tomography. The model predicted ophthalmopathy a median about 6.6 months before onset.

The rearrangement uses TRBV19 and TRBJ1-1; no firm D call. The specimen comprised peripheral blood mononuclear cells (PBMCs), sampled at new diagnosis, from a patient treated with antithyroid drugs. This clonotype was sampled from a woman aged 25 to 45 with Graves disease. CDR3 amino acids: CASVVGYRTEAFF. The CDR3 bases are TGTGCCAGTGTGGTGGGATATAGAACTGAAGCTTTCTTT.